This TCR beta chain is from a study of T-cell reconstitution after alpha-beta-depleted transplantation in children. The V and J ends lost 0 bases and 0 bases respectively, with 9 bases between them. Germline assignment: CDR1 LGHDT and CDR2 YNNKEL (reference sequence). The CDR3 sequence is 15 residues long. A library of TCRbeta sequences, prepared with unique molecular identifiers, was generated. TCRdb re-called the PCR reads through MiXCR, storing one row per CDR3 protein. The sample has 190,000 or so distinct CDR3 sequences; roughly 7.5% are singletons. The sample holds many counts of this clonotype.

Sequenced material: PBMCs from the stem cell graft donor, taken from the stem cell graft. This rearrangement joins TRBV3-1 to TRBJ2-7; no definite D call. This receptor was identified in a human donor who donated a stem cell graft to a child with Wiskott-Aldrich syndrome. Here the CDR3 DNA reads TGTGCCAGCAGCCAAGATTGGGCTAACTCCTACGAGCAGTACTTC. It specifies CASSQDWANSYEQYF.